This paragraph covers one T cell receptor beta chain sequence. This clone was observed a handful of times. Its binding antigen is unknown. The sample holds no much larger clone one base away, and base qualities are not on file. In light of the paper, this sample's time point label describes: baseline before first vaccination. Samples from vaccinated people were obtained from the UK trials COV001 and COV002, which included a single-blind randomized controlled phase 2/3 trial of AZD1222 (ChAdOx1 nCoV-19) in healthy adults. Trial participant PBMC samples were collected at day 0 and day 28 after the second dose for TCRbeta chain sequencing. The CDR3 regions of human TCRbeta chains were analyzed by immunosequencing. From the authors' description of their analysis: Repertoire TCRs were matched against a reference library of SARS-CoV-2-specific TCRs generated with the MIRA antigen-specificity platform. Breadth was defined as the fraction of unique TCRs that were SARS-CoV-2-associated. Depth was defined as the fraction of total T cells that were SARS-CoV-2-associated. Using the MIRA data, each spike-specific TCR was assigned both to the spike region to which the TCR was reactive and to a CD4 or CD8 class. Log10-transformed breadth and depth values were compared by one-way ANOVA with Sidak's multiple comparisons tests. Here the immuneACCESS table is served through TCRdb, limited to in-frame sequences with V and J called. Missing clones are a known gap in these copies; in checked studies unresolved V genes cover under half, and the rest lacks a known reason. The V and J calls and clone size are taken from that table; D and trimming were inferred from the DNA. For this sample the table gives over 150,000 clones, of which 90% were detected only once. The ten largest clones represent approximately 2.9% of the sample.

Measured from the cysteine to the phenylalanine, the CDR3 is 16 residues long. Here the CDR3 DNA is all that survives: 48 bases in frame from base 1. Trimming removed 4 bases from V and 4 bases from J; the gene matches leave 13 bases unexplained. CDR1 and CDR2 are read off the germline V gene as SGHRS and YFSETQ. The data were taken from a study of T cell responses to AZD1222 COVID-19 vaccine (dated by TCRdb to about 2021). At the level of the whole study: AZD1222 recipients whose second dose came at about 4 weeks and those whose second dose came at about 12 weeks were combined into one group, since spike-specific TCR depth and breadth did not differ between the two schedules. Enrollment into the trials was organized by age into subgroups of 18-55, 56-69 and 70-plus years, and those subgroups contained 148, 28 and 57 TCR-sequenced participants, respectively. TCR sequencing covered roughly 230 trial participants: 207 given two doses of AZD1222 and 26 given two doses of MenACWY control vaccine.

The paper's findings and limits, for the study overall: In the small 56-69-year group, the increase in depth fell short of significance, most likely because of low power. The vaccine-associated CD4 TCRs covered the entire spike protein, and the dominant responses fell in regions 160-218 and 743-854. A significant rise in spike-specific TCR breadth and depth was observed after two AZD1222 doses relative to day 0 and relative to MenACWY recipients. Only six or seven AZD1222 recipients were SARS-CoV-2 seropositive at baseline, limiting conclusions about previously exposed vaccinees. Nearly half of unique spike-specific TCRs reportedly recognized epitopes outside regions mutated in the B.1.351 and B.1.1.7 variants. No day 14 peak-response samples were available, so repertoires were characterized only after the peak T cell response. Participants were mostly white British, with more females than males. The authors suggested clonal diversity may have been underestimated.

The receptor's source is an adult in good health. This material consisted of peripheral blood, taken on day 0 of AZD1222 vaccination. The V and J segments used are TRBV5-1 and TRBJ1-2; TRBD1 aligns with 7 central bases. The sequenced DNA is TGCGCCAGCAGCGAAGAGAGGACAGGCGGCGTCTATGGCTACACCTTC. The translation is CASSEERTGGVYGYTF.